This T cell receptor beta chain was retrieved from a study of immune heterogeneity within non-small cell lung tumors. Template material comprised bulk tumor genomic DNA at about 610 ng per sample. Multiple biopsies spaced far apart were taken from each primary tumor during surgery. The cohort was untreated, with newly diagnosed non-small cell lung cancer undergoing curative surgery. This clonotype ranks as medium-sized. The CDR3 totals 15 residues. Deletions cut 6 bases from V and 8 bases from J, with 19 bases between. TCR beta CDR3 was amplified by multiplex PCR using 32 V and 13 J primers. A single record per CDR3 protein comes from TCRdb applying MiXCR to the multiplex PCR reads. The data hold more than 4,000 distinct CDR3 sequences, with 20% to 25% observed a single time.

The sequence came from a man in his 60s with non-small cell lung cancer. The chain recombines TRBV12-3 or TRBV12-4 with TRBJ1-4; D is perhaps TRBD1 (6 bases). Sequenced: lung tumor tissue. The CDR3 protein is CASSPTGTQGEKLFF. CDR3 bases: TGTGCCAGCAGCCCTACCGGGACCCAGGGGGAAAAACTGTTTTTT.